This section outlines one T cell receptor (beta chain) sequence together with its context. Under the authors' procedure: The assay estimated nucleated cells by amplifying reference gene primers. TCRdb's copy holds only in-frame clones and misses some; the assay was immunoSEQ multiplex PCR. Clone size and the V and J calls come from that table; the DNA yielded D and trimming. The data contain about 140,000 clones, 76% of them seen just once; the ten biggest clones take up roughly 4.5%. The data derive from a study of blood T cell repertoires in COVID-19. At the level of the study: COVID-19 samples, acute and convalescent, were from the United States, Italy and Spain.

The trim removed 1 base at V and 5 bases at J, leaving 7 bases unmatched. This CDR3 region has 15 residues. CDR1 and CDR2 from the germline V gene are SGDLS and YYNGEE. The specimen was peripheral blood. V and J are TRBV9 and TRBJ2-3, with TRBD2 identical over 7 bases. The receptor's source is a man between 60 and 75 years old with acute or convalescent COVID-19. CDR3 residues: CASSVQAGVGDTQYF. In nucleotides, the CDR3 is TGTGCCAGCAGCGTACAGGCGGGAGTCGGAGATACGCAGTATTTT.